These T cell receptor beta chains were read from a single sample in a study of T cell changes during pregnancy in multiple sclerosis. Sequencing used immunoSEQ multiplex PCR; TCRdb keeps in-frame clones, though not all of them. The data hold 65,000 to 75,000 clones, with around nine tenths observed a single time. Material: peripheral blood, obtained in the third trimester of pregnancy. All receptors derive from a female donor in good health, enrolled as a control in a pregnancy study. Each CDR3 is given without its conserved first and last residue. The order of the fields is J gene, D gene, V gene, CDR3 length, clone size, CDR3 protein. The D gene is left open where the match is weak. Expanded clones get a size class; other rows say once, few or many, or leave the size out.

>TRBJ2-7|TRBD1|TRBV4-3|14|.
ASSQDRDRGFYEQY
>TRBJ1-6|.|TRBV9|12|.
ASRRDTQNSPLH
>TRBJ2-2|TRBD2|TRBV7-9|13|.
ASSPRRGGTGELF
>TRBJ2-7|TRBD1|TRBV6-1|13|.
ASSEVGTGHYEQY
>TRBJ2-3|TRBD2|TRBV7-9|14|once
ASSLPGTSGADTQY
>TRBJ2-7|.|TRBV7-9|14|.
ASSSNRGDMTYEQY
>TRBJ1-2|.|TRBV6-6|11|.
ASSYSRGGGYT
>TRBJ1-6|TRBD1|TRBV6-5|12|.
ASTEGTGRSPLH
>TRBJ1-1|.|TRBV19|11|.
ASSIRDNTEAF
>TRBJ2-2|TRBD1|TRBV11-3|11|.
ASSLDRGGELF
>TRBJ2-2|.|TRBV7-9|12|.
ASSPGLNTGELF
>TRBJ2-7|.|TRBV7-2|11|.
ASSLGQIYEQY
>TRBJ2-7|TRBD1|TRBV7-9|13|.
ASSLGQGVPYEQY
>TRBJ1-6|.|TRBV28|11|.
ASRKSRGSPLH
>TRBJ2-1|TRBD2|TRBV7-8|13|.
ASRKAGGMGNEQF
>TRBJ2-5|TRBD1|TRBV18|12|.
ATRGQGAEETQY
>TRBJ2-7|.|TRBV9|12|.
ASSVEAFGGEQY
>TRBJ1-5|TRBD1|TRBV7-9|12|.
ASSQGGLDQPQH
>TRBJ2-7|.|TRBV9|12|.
ASSVMRDSYEQY
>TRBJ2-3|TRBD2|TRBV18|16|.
ASSPRATSGASTDTQY
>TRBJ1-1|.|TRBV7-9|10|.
ASSSPDTEAF
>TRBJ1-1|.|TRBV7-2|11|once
ASSQRRGTEAF
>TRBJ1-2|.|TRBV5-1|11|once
ASSLGWEDGYT
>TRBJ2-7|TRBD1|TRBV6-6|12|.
ASRDTGGQGEQY
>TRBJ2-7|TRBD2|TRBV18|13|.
ASSQSGGSSYEQY
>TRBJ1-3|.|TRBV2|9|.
ASKAGNTIY
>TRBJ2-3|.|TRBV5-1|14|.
ASSLAGGGPGDTQY
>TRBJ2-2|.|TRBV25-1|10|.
ASSNSPGELF
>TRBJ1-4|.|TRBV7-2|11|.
ASSLTGLEKLF
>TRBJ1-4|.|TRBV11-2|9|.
ASSQTEKLF
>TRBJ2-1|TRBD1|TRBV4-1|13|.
ASSQGQGPYNEQF
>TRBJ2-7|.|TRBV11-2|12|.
ASSLTRTSHEQY
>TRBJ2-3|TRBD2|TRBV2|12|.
AVTSADSTDTQY
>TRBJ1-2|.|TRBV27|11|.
ASSPTGVYGYT
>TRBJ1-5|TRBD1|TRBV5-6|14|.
ASSRRTGASNQPQH
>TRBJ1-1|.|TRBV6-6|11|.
ASSYSGATEAF
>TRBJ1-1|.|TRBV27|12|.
ASSFMAPNTEAF
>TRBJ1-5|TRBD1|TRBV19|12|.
ASQTGALAKPQH
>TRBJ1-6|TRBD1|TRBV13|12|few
ASSAGQYNSPLH
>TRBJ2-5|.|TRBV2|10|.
ASKTSQETQY
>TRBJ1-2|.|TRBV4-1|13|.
ASSQAPWGAYGYT
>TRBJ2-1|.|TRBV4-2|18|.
ASSQVMFALETWANNEQF